These T cell receptor beta chains were read from a single sample in a study of post-analysis software for immune sequencing data. TCRdb re-called the PCR reads through MiXCR, storing one row per CDR3 protein. The sample shows roughly 410,000 distinct CDR3 sequences, roughly 35% of them seen only once. Sequenced: blood. Receptors originate from a girl aged 5 to 17 with multiple sclerosis. Both conserved end residues are part of each CDR3. The D gene is left open where the match is weak. A row's size may be missing; if present it is once, few, many or a size class.

cdr3_length: 16; j_call: TRBJ1-2; clone_size: .; d_call: .; v_call: TRBV6-6; cdr3_nt: TGTGCCAGCAGTTACGGATCCCGGGAGGGGGATGATGGCTACACCTTC; cdr3_aa: CASSYGSREGDDGYTF
cdr3_length: 12; j_call: TRBJ2-6; clone_size: .; d_call: .; v_call: TRBV20-1; cdr3_nt: TGCAGTGCTATAGGGGGGGCCAACGTCCTGACTTTC; cdr3_aa: CSAIGGANVLTF
cdr3_length: 15; j_call: TRBJ2-5; clone_size: .; d_call: .; v_call: TRBV5-1; cdr3_nt: TGCGCCAGCAGCTTGGCCTCGGCGGGTCAAGAGACCCAGTACTTC; cdr3_aa: CASSLASAGQETQYF
cdr3_length: 16; j_call: TRBJ1-5; clone_size: few; d_call: .; v_call: TRBV12-3/TRBV12-4; cdr3_nt: TGTGCCAGCAGTTTGCTCCGCAGGCCGTCCAATCAGCCCCAGCATTTT; cdr3_aa: CASSLLRRPSNQPQHF
cdr3_length: 14; j_call: TRBJ2-3; clone_size: few; d_call: TRBD1; v_call: TRBV14; cdr3_nt: TGTGCCAGCAGCCAGTTCACAGGGGGCGATACGCAGTATTTT; cdr3_aa: CASSQFTGGDTQYF
cdr3_length: 13; j_call: TRBJ1-1; clone_size: .; d_call: .; v_call: TRBV6-1; cdr3_nt: TGTGCCAGCAGTGAACAGAGGGACACTGAAGCTTTCTTT; cdr3_aa: CASSEQRDTEAFF
cdr3_length: 15; j_call: TRBJ1-4; clone_size: .; d_call: TRBD1; v_call: TRBV4-1; cdr3_nt: TGCGCCAGCAGCCAAGAGGGACAGGGTGGCGAAAAACTGTTTTTT; cdr3_aa: CASSQEGQGGEKLFF
cdr3_length: 15; j_call: TRBJ2-7; clone_size: few; d_call: .; v_call: TRBV7-9; cdr3_nt: TGTGCCAGCAGCTCTGCCGACGGACAGCCCTACGAGCAGTACTTC; cdr3_aa: CASSSADGQPYEQYF
cdr3_length: 23; j_call: TRBJ2-1; clone_size: .; d_call: TRBD2; v_call: TRBV2; cdr3_nt: TGTGCCAGCAGTGAAGGGCCCTCATTTAGTCTAGCGGGGGGGCCAGAAACCTACAATGAGCAGTTCTTC; cdr3_aa: CASSEGPSFSLAGGPETYNEQFF
cdr3_length: 19; j_call: TRBJ1-2; clone_size: few; d_call: .; v_call: TRBV5-1; cdr3_nt: TGCGCCAGCAGCCCCATGGGGGAGCCTCACACCTGGGCCCGCTATGGCTACACCTTC; cdr3_aa: CASSPMGEPHTWARYGYTF
cdr3_length: 12; j_call: TRBJ1-2; clone_size: few; d_call: .; v_call: TRBV20-1; cdr3_nt: TGCAGTGCTAGAAAAGTACCTTCGGGCTACACCTTC; cdr3_aa: CSARKVPSGYTF
cdr3_length: 18; j_call: TRBJ2-6; clone_size: .; d_call: .; v_call: TRBV4-1; cdr3_nt: TGCGCCAGCAGCCACTTGACAGGCGCAAGCTCTGGGGCCAACGTCCTGACTTTC; cdr3_aa: CASSHLTGASSGANVLTF
cdr3_length: 13; j_call: TRBJ2-1; clone_size: .; d_call: .; v_call: TRBV29-1; cdr3_nt: TGCAGCGTTGGACTGCACTCCTACAATGAGCAGTTCTTC; cdr3_aa: CSVGLHSYNEQFF
cdr3_length: 14; j_call: TRBJ2-5; clone_size: many; d_call: .; v_call: TRBV20-1; cdr3_nt: TGCAGTGCTAGAGATCGGGGGTTCACAGAGACCCAGTACTTC; cdr3_aa: CSARDRGFTETQYF
cdr3_length: 15; j_call: TRBJ1-1; clone_size: few; d_call: .; v_call: TRBV9; cdr3_nt: TGTGCCAGCAGCGTAGACCCGGGGGAGTACACTGAAGCTTTCTTT; cdr3_aa: CASSVDPGEYTEAFF
cdr3_length: 17; j_call: TRBJ2-1; clone_size: few; d_call: .; v_call: TRBV13; cdr3_nt: TGTGCCAGCAGCTTAGGCCCTCGGGGGTCCTCCTACAATGAGCAGTTCTTC; cdr3_aa: CASSLGPRGSSYNEQFF
cdr3_length: 14; j_call: TRBJ1-2; clone_size: few; d_call: .; v_call: TRBV12-3/TRBV12-4; cdr3_nt: TGTGCCAGCAGCCTCGCAAGGACTCCCCATGGCTACACCTTC; cdr3_aa: CASSLARTPHGYTF
cdr3_length: 14; j_call: TRBJ2-5; clone_size: few; d_call: .; v_call: TRBV15; cdr3_nt: TGTGCCACCAGCAGAGTCCAGGGTCTGGAGACCCAGTACTTC; cdr3_aa: CATSRVQGLETQYF
cdr3_length: 15; j_call: TRBJ1-1; clone_size: few; d_call: .; v_call: TRBV4-1; cdr3_nt: TGCGCCAGCAGCCAAGGCAGGGCCATGAACACTGAAGCTTTCTTT; cdr3_aa: CASSQGRAMNTEAFF
cdr3_length: 11; j_call: TRBJ2-1; clone_size: few; d_call: TRBD2; v_call: TRBV20-1; cdr3_nt: TGCAGTGCTATTCTTAGCGGGGGTCTGTTCTTC; cdr3_aa: CSAILSGGLFF
cdr3_length: 14; j_call: TRBJ2-7; clone_size: .; d_call: .; v_call: TRBV30; cdr3_nt: TGTGCCTTACTCCTAACGGGGGCGACCTACGAGCAGTACTTC; cdr3_aa: CALLLTGATYEQYF
cdr3_length: 16; j_call: TRBJ1-1; clone_size: .; d_call: TRBD1; v_call: TRBV7-8; cdr3_nt: TGTGCCAGCAGCTCGAGGTCCGGACAGGGGAGTTTGGAAGCTTTCTTT; cdr3_aa: CASSSRSGQGSLEAFF
cdr3_length: 12; j_call: TRBJ2-5; clone_size: many; d_call: .; v_call: TRBV10-3; cdr3_nt: TGTGCCATCGGCTGGGGGGAAGAGACCCAGTACTTC; cdr3_aa: CAIGWGEETQYF
cdr3_length: 14; j_call: TRBJ2-3; clone_size: .; d_call: TRBD2; v_call: TRBV29-1; cdr3_nt: TGCAGCGCCCGGACTAGCGGGGATGCAGATACGCAGTATTTT; cdr3_aa: CSARTSGDADTQYF
cdr3_length: 14; j_call: TRBJ2-7; clone_size: .; d_call: .; v_call: TRBV6-4; cdr3_nt: TGTGCCAGCAGTGACTCGTACCTTTTCCACGAGCAGTACTTC; cdr3_aa: CASSDSYLFHEQYF
cdr3_length: 13; j_call: TRBJ1-1; clone_size: few; d_call: .; v_call: TRBV4-1; cdr3_nt: TGCGCCAGCAGCCAAGAACAGGACTCTAGGGCTTTCTTT; cdr3_aa: CASSQEQDSRAFF
cdr3_length: 10; j_call: TRBJ1-2; clone_size: .; d_call: TRBD1; v_call: TRBV10-3; cdr3_nt: TGTGCCATCCAGGGGGAAGGCTACACCTTC; cdr3_aa: CAIQGEGYTF
cdr3_length: 15; j_call: TRBJ1-6; clone_size: .; d_call: .; v_call: TRBV7-8; cdr3_nt: TGTGCCAGCAGCCCTGGGGCGGATTATAATTCACCCCTCCACTTT; cdr3_aa: CASSPGADYNSPLHF
cdr3_length: 15; j_call: TRBJ2-7; clone_size: few; d_call: .; v_call: TRBV12-3/TRBV12-4; cdr3_nt: TGTGCCAGCAGTTTGAGGGACCGTCGTTTCTACGAGCAGTACTTC; cdr3_aa: CASSLRDRRFYEQYF
cdr3_length: 11; j_call: TRBJ2-3; clone_size: .; d_call: .; v_call: TRBV5-4; cdr3_nt: TGTGCCAGCAGCGCAGAGTATACGCAGTATTTT; cdr3_aa: CASSAEYTQYF
cdr3_length: 13; j_call: TRBJ1-5; clone_size: .; d_call: .; v_call: TRBV3-1; cdr3_nt: TGTGTCAGCAGCCAAGAGGAGCGCCAGCCCCAGCATTTT; cdr3_aa: CVSSQEERQPQHF
cdr3_length: 13; j_call: TRBJ2-5; clone_size: few; d_call: TRBD1; v_call: TRBV20-1; cdr3_nt: TGCAGTGCTAGAGGGACAGGACAAGCGACCCAGTACTTC; cdr3_aa: CSARGTGQATQYF
cdr3_length: 17; j_call: TRBJ1-2; clone_size: few; d_call: TRBD1; v_call: TRBV18; cdr3_nt: TGTGCCAGCTCACTCTATCGACAGGGGCGCGATTACTATGGCTACACCTTC; cdr3_aa: CASSLYRQGRDYYGYTF
cdr3_length: 15; j_call: TRBJ2-3; clone_size: many; d_call: .; v_call: TRBV10-3; cdr3_nt: TGTGCCATCAGTGAGGCGGGCAGGGGCACAGATACGCAGTATTTT; cdr3_aa: CAISEAGRGTDTQYF
cdr3_length: 18; j_call: TRBJ2-6; clone_size: .; d_call: TRBD2; v_call: TRBV3-1; cdr3_nt: TGTGCCACCGCTACTAGCGGGGGGCCTATCTCTGGGGCCAACGTCCTGACTTTC; cdr3_aa: CATATSGGPISGANVLTF
cdr3_length: 13; j_call: TRBJ2-7; clone_size: .; d_call: .; v_call: TRBV4-1; cdr3_nt: TGCGCCAGCAGCCAAGGACTGTTCTACGAGCAGTACTTC; cdr3_aa: CASSQGLFYEQYF
cdr3_length: 14; j_call: TRBJ1-2; clone_size: .; d_call: .; v_call: TRBV19; cdr3_nt: TGTGCCAGTAGTGACCAGGCCGGTAACTATGGCTACACCTTC; cdr3_aa: CASSDQAGNYGYTF
cdr3_length: 12; j_call: TRBJ2-3; clone_size: .; d_call: .; v_call: TRBV24-1; cdr3_nt: TGTGCCACCAGAGGGGCTGAAGATACGCAGTATTTT; cdr3_aa: CATRGAEDTQYF
cdr3_length: 12; j_call: TRBJ1-6; clone_size: once; d_call: .; v_call: TRBV27; cdr3_nt: TGTGCCAGCAGTTTTGTGGCAGGCCCCCTCCACTTT; cdr3_aa: CASSFVAGPLHF
cdr3_length: 15; j_call: TRBJ2-1; clone_size: .; d_call: TRBD1; v_call: TRBV6-1; cdr3_nt: TGTGCCAGCACCTTTGGACAGGGCAACTACAATGAGCAGTTCTTC; cdr3_aa: CASTFGQGNYNEQFF
cdr3_length: 15; j_call: TRBJ2-1; clone_size: .; d_call: .; v_call: TRBV7-2; cdr3_nt: TGTGTCAGCAGCTTAGTACAGGGGACTCTCAATGAGCAGTTCTTC; cdr3_aa: CVSSLVQGTLNEQFF
cdr3_length: 17; j_call: TRBJ1-1; clone_size: .; d_call: TRBD1; v_call: TRBV6-2/TRBV6-3; cdr3_nt: TGTGCCAGCAGTCCCATTCGGGACAGCAATTTGAACACTGAAGCTTTCTTT; cdr3_aa: CASSPIRDSNLNTEAFF
cdr3_length: 15; j_call: TRBJ2-1; clone_size: .; d_call: .; v_call: TRBV21-1; cdr3_nt: TGTGCCAGCAGCATCCCCGGACAGTTCTACAATGAGCAGTTCTTC; cdr3_aa: CASSIPGQFYNEQFF
cdr3_length: 14; j_call: TRBJ1-4; clone_size: .; d_call: .; v_call: TRBV20-1; cdr3_nt: TGCAGTACCTTGGCAGCGGGGGGTAATGAAAAACTGTTTTTT; cdr3_aa: CSTLAAGGNEKLFF
cdr3_length: 16; j_call: TRBJ2-1; clone_size: .; d_call: TRBD1; v_call: TRBV12-3/TRBV12-4; cdr3_nt: TGTGCCAGCAGTCCTAAGGACAGGGACCCCTACAATGAGCAGTTCTTC; cdr3_aa: CASSPKDRDPYNEQFF
cdr3_length: 16; j_call: TRBJ1-6; clone_size: .; d_call: .; v_call: TRBV4-3; cdr3_nt: TGCGCCAGCAGCCAAGACCCCTGGTATTTGGGTTCACCCCTCCACTTT; cdr3_aa: CASSQDPWYLGSPLHF
cdr3_length: 12; j_call: TRBJ1-1; clone_size: .; d_call: .; v_call: TRBV2; cdr3_nt: TGTGCCAGCAGTTCGGGGGTCACTGAAGCTTTCTTT; cdr3_aa: CASSSGVTEAFF
cdr3_length: 18; j_call: TRBJ2-6; clone_size: few; d_call: .; v_call: TRBV15; cdr3_nt: TGTGCCACCAGCAGAGATCTGGACTTAAACTCTGGGGCCAACGTCCTGACTTTC; cdr3_aa: CATSRDLDLNSGANVLTF
cdr3_length: 11; j_call: TRBJ2-7; clone_size: .; d_call: .; v_call: TRBV28; cdr3_nt: TGTGCCAGTCAAGAGTCCTACGAGCAGTACTTC; cdr3_aa: CASQESYEQYF
cdr3_length: 15; j_call: TRBJ1-4; clone_size: .; d_call: TRBD1; v_call: TRBV27; cdr3_nt: TGTGCCAGCAGTTACCAGGGGGTTCGAAATGAAAAACTGTTTTTT; cdr3_aa: CASSYQGVRNEKLFF
cdr3_length: 16; j_call: TRBJ1-5; clone_size: .; d_call: TRBD1; v_call: TRBV7-9; cdr3_nt: TGTGCCAGCAGCACAGGGGACAGGGTGGGCAATCAGCCCCAGCATTTT; cdr3_aa: CASSTGDRVGNQPQHF